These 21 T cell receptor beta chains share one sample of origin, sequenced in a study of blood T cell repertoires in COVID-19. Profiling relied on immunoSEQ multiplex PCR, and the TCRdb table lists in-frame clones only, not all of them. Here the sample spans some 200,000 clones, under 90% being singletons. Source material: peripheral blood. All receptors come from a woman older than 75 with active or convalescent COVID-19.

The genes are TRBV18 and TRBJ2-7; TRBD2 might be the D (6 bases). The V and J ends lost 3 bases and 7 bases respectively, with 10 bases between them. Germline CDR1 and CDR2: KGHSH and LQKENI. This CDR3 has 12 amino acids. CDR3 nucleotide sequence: TGTGCCAGCTCACCTAGCCGGGAGGAGCAGTACTTC. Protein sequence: CASSPSREEQYF.

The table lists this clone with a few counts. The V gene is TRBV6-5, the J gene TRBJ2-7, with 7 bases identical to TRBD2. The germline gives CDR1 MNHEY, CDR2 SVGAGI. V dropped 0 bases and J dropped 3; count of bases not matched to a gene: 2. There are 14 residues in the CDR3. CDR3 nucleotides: TGTGCCAGCAGTTACTCGGCTAGCGGCTACGAGCAGTACTTC. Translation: CASSYSASGYEQYF.

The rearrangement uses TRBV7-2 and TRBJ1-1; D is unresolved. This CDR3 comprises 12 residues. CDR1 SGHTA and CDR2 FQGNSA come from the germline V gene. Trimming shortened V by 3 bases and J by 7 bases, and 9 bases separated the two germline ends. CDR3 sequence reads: CASSLFRGEAFF. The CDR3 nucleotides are TGTGCCAGCAGCTTGTTCCGGGGTGAAGCTTTCTTT.

The CDR3 nucleotides read TGTGCCAGCAGCCGAACTAGCGGGTCCGCTGGGGATGCGCAGTATTTT. Amino acid sequence: CASSRTSGSAGDAQYF. The J gene is TRBJ2-3, the V gene TRBV9; 9 positions agree with TRBD2. CDR3 length: 16 amino acids. Losses at the gene ends were 4 bases for V and 10 bases for J; bases not matched to a gene: 16. Looked up from germline, CDR1 is SGDLS and CDR2 is YYNGEE.

This CDR3 reads CASSQDASGGAGDTQYF. CDR3 sequence (DNA): TGCGCCAGCAGCCAAGATGCTAGCGGGGGGGCCGGAGATACGCAGTATTTT. This chain links TRBV4-3 with TRBJ2-3, with 12 bases identical to TRBD2. With V trimmed by 0 bases and J by 5 bases, 6 bases remained unmatched. Germline V gene sequence: CDR1 LGHNA, CDR2 YSLEER. CDR3 length: 17 amino acids.

The CDR3 region has the DNA TGTGCCACCAGTGGTGCGAGGAACACTGAAGCTTTCTTT. It encodes CATSGARNTEAFF. The chain carries TRBV24-1 and TRBJ1-1; no reliable D call. Germline V gene data show CDR1 as KGHDR and CDR2 as SFDVKD. Trimming cost V 5 bases and J 1 base, with 7 bases left between them. This CDR3 is built from 13 residues.

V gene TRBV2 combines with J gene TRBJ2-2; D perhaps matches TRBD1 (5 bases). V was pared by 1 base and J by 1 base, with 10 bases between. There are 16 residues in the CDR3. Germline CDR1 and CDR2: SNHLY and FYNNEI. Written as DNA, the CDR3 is TGTGCCAGCAGTGAAGAAGGGGCCGGGAACACCGGGGAGCTGTTTTTT. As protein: CASSEEGAGNTGELFF. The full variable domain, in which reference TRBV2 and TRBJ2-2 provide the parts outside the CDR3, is EPEVTQTPSHQVTQMGQEVILRCVPISNHLYFYWYRQILGQKVEFLVSFYNNEISEKSEIFDDQFSVERPDGSNFTLKIRSTKLEDSAMYFCASSEEGAGNTGELFFGEGSRLTVL.

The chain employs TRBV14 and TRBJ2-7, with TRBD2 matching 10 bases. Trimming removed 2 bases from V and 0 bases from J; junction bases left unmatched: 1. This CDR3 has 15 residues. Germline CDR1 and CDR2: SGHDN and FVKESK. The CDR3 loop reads CASSQSGGGSYEQYF. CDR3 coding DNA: TGTGCCAGCAGCCAAAGCGGGGGGGGCTCCTACGAGCAGTACTTC.

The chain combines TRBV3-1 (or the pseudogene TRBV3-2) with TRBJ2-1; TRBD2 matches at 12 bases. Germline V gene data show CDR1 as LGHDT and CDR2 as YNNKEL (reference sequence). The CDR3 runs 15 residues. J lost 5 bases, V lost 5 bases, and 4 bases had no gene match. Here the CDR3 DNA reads TGTGCCAGCAGCTACGGACTAGCGGGAAACAATGAGCAGTTCTTC. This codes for CASSYGLAGNNEQFF.

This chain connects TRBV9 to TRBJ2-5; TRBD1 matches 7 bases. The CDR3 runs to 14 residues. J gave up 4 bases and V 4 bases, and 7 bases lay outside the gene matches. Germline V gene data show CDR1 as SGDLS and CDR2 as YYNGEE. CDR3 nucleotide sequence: TGTGCCAGCAGCATGGGACAGATTGGAGAGACCCAGTACTTC. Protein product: CASSMGQIGETQYF.

This CDR3 reads CASSSTTRGEAFF. The CDR3 DNA sequence: TGTGCCAGTAGTTCCACAACTCGAGGGGAAGCTTTCTTT. The V call is TRBV19, the J call TRBJ1-1; no reliable D call. Germline lookup yields CDR1 LNHDA and CDR2 SQIVND (reference sequence). The CDR3 totals 13 residues. V gave up 5 bases and J gave up 8 bases, with 15 bases separating them.

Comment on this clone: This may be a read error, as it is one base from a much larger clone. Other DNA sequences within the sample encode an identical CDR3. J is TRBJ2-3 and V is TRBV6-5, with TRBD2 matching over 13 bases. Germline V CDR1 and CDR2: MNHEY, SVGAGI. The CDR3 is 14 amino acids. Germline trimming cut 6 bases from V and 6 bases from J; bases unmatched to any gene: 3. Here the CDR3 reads CASRTSGGFDTQYF. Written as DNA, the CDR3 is TGTGCCAGCAGGACTAGCGGGGGGTTCGATACGCAGTATTTT.

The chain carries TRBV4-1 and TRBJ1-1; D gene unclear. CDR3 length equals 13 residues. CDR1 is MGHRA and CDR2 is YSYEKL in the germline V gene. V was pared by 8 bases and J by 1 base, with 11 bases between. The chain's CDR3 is CASRQVSNTEAFF. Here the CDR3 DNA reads TGCGCCAGCCGTCAGGTTTCGAACACTGAAGCTTTCTTT.

The CDR3 is CASSATSGRSFYNEQFF. The CDR3 DNA follows: TGTGCCAGTAGCGCAACTAGCGGGAGGTCCTTCTACAATGAGCAGTTCTTC. The J gene is TRBJ2-1, the V gene TRBV19; TRBD2 aligns across 12 bases. The V segment lost 6 bases and the J segment 3 bases; nucleotides outside the gene matches: 9. This CDR3 region has 17 residues. Germline assignment: CDR1 LNHDA and CDR2 SQIVND (reference sequence).

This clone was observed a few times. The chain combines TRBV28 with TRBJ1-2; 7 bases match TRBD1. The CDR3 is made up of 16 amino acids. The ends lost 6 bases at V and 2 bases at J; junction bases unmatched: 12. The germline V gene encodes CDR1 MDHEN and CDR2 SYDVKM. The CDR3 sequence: CASSPADRKPNYGYTF. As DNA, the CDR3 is TGTGCCAGCAGCCCTGCGGACAGGAAGCCGAACTATGGCTACACCTTC.

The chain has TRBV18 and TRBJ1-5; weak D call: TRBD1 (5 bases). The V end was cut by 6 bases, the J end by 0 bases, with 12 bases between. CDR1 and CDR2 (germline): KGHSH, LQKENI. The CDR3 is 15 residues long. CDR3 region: CASSTNGGSNQPQHF. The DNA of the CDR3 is TGTGCCAGCTCCACCAACGGGGGTAGCAATCAGCCCCAGCATTTT.

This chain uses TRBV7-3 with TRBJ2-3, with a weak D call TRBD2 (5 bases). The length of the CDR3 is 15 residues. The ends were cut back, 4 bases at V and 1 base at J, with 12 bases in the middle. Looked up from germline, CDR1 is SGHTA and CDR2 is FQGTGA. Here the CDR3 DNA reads TGTGCCAGCAGCTCCGGACTGGGAGGCACAGATACGCAGTATTTT. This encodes CASSSGLGGTDTQYF.

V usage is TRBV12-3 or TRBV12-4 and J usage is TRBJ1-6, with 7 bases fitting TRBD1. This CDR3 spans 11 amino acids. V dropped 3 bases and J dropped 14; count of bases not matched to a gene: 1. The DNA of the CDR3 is TGTGCCAGCAGTTTCAGGGGGACCCTCCACTTT. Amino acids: CASSFRGTLHF.

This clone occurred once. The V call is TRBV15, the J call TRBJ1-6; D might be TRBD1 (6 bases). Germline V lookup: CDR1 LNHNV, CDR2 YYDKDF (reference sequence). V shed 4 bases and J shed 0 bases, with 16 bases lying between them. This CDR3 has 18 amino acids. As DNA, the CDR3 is TGTGCCACCAGCAATCGGGGCGGACAGAGCTCCTATAATTCACCCCTCCACTTT. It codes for CATSNRGGQSSYNSPLHF.

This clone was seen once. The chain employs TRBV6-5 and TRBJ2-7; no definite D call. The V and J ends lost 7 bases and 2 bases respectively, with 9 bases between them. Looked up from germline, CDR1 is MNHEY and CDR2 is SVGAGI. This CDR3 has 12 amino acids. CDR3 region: CASIGSPYEQYF. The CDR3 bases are TGTGCCAGCATCGGGTCCCCCTACGAGCAGTACTTC.

CDR3 loop: CASSERDRGLGNQPQHF. DNA of the CDR3: TGTGCCAGTAGTGAGCGGGACAGGGGGCTGGGCAATCAGCCCCAGCATTTT. The chain uses TRBV19 and TRBJ1-5; 12 bases map to TRBD1. Germline V gives CDR1 LNHDA, CDR2 SQIVND (reference sequence). The CDR3 contains 17 residues. The V gene end was trimmed by 5 bases and the J gene end by 2 bases; junction bases not matched to a gene: 7.